These 5 T cell receptor beta chains originate from one sample sequenced in a study of beta chain features in type 1 diabetes. As every portion of the isolated RNA was reverse transcribed, the sequencing read expressed TCRB transcripts. Generated by immunoSEQ multiplex PCR, the TCRdb table keeps only in-frame clones and is missing some. In the table there are 390,000 or so clones, 14% of which are singletons. Specimen: naive CD4+ T cells from blood. The receptors stem from a man aged 25 to 40 in good health.

The chain links TRBV10-3 to TRBJ2-7, with D perhaps matching TRBD2 (6 bases). This CDR3 spans 15 amino acids. The ends were cut back, 10 bases at V and 1 base at J, with 20 bases in the middle. Germline V gene data show CDR1 as ENHRY and CDR2 as SYGVKD. The CDR3 nucleotides read TGTGCCACCCAGGAAGAGGGTAGCGGATCCTACGAGCAGTACTTC. It codes for CATQEEGSGSYEQYF.

This clone was counted ten times or more. The sample holds other DNA sequences that translate to the same CDR3. The V and J genes are TRBV7-2 and TRBJ2-3, with D hard to call. The germline gives CDR1 SGHTA, CDR2 FQGNSA. The CDR3 is 12 residues long. Deletions cut 5 bases from V and 0 bases from J, with 3 bases between. CDR3 in DNA: TGTGCCAGCAGCCTAAGCACAGATACGCAGTATTTT. Amino acid sequence: CASSLSTDTQYF.

For this clone: A read error may produce the germline difference seen at one junction end. The chain recombines TRBV15 with TRBJ2-6; maybe TRBD2 (6 bases). The V gene's germline CDR1 is LNHNV and CDR2 YYDKDF (reference sequence). The CDR3 runs to 19 residues. CDR3 DNA: TGTGCCACCAGCAGAGATCGGGGGATAACAAGCTCTGGTGCCAACGTCCTGACTTTC. This gives the protein CATSRDRGITSSGANVLTF.

As regards this clone: The limits of the CDR3 on the DNA are not certain, so only TCRdb's listed CDR3 is given. The chain is built from TRBV6-6 and TRBJ2-1; whether TRBD2, the table's D call, matches the DNA was not checked. The CDR3 is 12 residues long, counting both termini. Germline CDR1 MNHNY, CDR2 SVGAGI (reference sequence). CDR3 region: CASSTSGGEQFF.

This clone was seen only a few times. The DNA of the CDR3 is TGTGCCAGCAGCGTCCCAATAGCGGGAAGGGATGAGCAGTTCTTC. Its protein product is CASSVPIAGRDEQFF. This chain connects TRBV9 to TRBJ2-1, with 8 bases identical to TRBD2. With V trimmed by 2 bases and J by 8 bases, 9 bases remained unmatched. Germline CDR1 and CDR2: SGDLS and YYNGEE. This CDR3 contains 15 residues.